This T cell receptor beta chain was obtained from a study of cytomegalovirus exposure and HLA in healthy donors. Study findings and constraints: That first-cohort TCR clusters tended to co-occur in the 95 to 150 validation repertoires was found in a later analysis. There were three CMV-associated chains whose specificity for CMV antigens was confirmed in vitro. Altogether, 170 or so TCR beta chains were recorded as cytomegalovirus-associated.

Notes on this clone: The antigen remains undetermined.

Repertoires were generated with immunoSEQ multiplex PCR, while TCRdb's copy carries only in-frame clones and drops some. The sample records some 120,000 clones, around 90% being singletons. This CDR3 contains 13 residues. Looked up from germline, CDR1 is LGHNT and CDR2 is FRNRAP. This clonotype was obtained from a woman aged 18-29 years in good health and CMV-seronegative. This chain connects TRBV12-5 to TRBJ2-7; D not certain. Sequenced sample: PBMCs. The CDR3 protein is CALLRLPTYEQYF. DNA of the CDR3: TGTGCCCTGCTCAGACTCCCCACCTACGAGCAGTACTTC.